This TCR beta chain derives from a study of blood T cell repertoires in COVID-19. Germline-derived CDR1 and CDR2 are SGDLS and YYNGEE. The CDR3 runs 15 residues. With 4 bases clipped from V and 5 bases from J, the junction kept 9 bases outside the gene matches. Clones were sequenced by immunoSEQ multiplex PCR, and TCRdb holds only the in-frame ones, with some missing. Of approximately 220,000 clones detected, less than 90% appear once; the ten largest clones hold around 5.5%. The specimen was peripheral blood. J is TRBJ2-5 and V is TRBV9, with TRBD2 identical over 9 bases. This clonotype was obtained from a woman aged 60-75 years who had recovered from COVID-19. DNA of the CDR3: TGTGCCAGCAGCCCCCGGGCTAGCGGGGCCGAGACCCAGTACTTC. Translating gives CASSPRASGAETQYF.